A selection of T cell receptor beta chains follows, all from one sample in a study of shared clonotypes between healthy human individuals. Profiling relied on immunoSEQ multiplex PCR, and the TCRdb table lists in-frame clones only, not all of them. The sample yields about 1 million clones, roughly 70% seen once. The sequenced sample was memory CD4+ T cells sorted from blood. The receptors come from a man between 18 and 35 years old in good health. CDR3s include the opening cysteine and the closing phenylalanine or tryptophan. The D gene is left open where the match is weak. Clone size, where shown, is once, few, many, or a class for clones that have expanded.

>TRBV5-1|many|NA|TRBJ2-2
TGCGCCAGCAGCGTCAGGGAGCCCCTCAGGGCCACCGGGGAGCTGTTTTTT
CASSVREPLRATGELFF
>TRBV27|NA|TRBD2|TRBJ2-3
TGTGCCAGCAGCACAATAGGGGCGGGGGGGGTAGATACGCAGTATTTT
CASSTIGAGGVDTQYF
>TRBV2|NA|NA|TRBJ2-7
TGTGCCAGCAGTGTTGGGCAGAGCTCCTACGAGCAGTACTTC
CASSVGQSSYEQYF
>TRBV11-2|NA|TRBD1|TRBJ1-3
TGTGCCAGCAGCCCTCAGGACAGGGGGCTAAGAAACACCATATATTTT
CASSPQDRGLRNTIYF
>TRBV30|NA|NA|TRBJ2-4
TGTGCCTGGAGGGAAAGGGTGAACAAAAACATTCAGTACTTC
CAWRERVNKNIQYF
>TRBV7-9|NA|NA|TRBJ1-2
TGTGCCAGCAGCTTATCGGACAGAATCTATGGCTACACCTTC
CASSLSDRIYGYTF
>TRBV7-2|NA|TRBD1|TRBJ2-2
TGTGCCAGCGGGTCCCGGGACAGAGACACCGGGGAGCTGTTTTTT
CASGSRDRDTGELFF
>TRBV6-5|NA|NA|TRBJ1-2
TGTGCCAGCAGTCCCCCGGGACGGTATGGCTACACCTTC
CASSPPGRYGYTF
>TRBV5-1|NA|TRBD2|TRBJ2-1
TGCGCCAGCAGCCCTCTAGCGGCCTCCTACAATGAGCAGTTCTTC
CASSPLAASYNEQFF
>TRBV2|NA|TRBD1|TRBJ2-7
TGTGCCAGCAGGCCGGGACAGGGACAGGGAGAGCAGTACTTC
CASRPGQGQGEQYF
>TRBV19|many|TRBD1|TRBJ1-5
TGTGCCAGTAAGCCCCTTCCTCAGGGGGCGATTATTAGTAGCAATCAGCCCCAGCATTTT
CASKPLPQGAIISSNQPQHF
>TRBV6-4|NA|NA|TRBJ2-2
TGTGCCAGCAGAAAAGCAGGAAACACCGGGGAGCTGTTTTTT
CASRKAGNTGELFF
>TRBV11-2|many|NA|TRBJ1-2
TGTGCCAGCAGCTTAGTATCACCTAACTATGGCTACACCTTC
CASSLVSPNYGYTF
>TRBV5-4|once|TRBD2|TRBJ2-5
TGTGCCAGCAGCTTGAGGCTAGCGGGAGACCAAGAGACCCAGTACTTC
CASSLRLAGDQETQYF
>TRBV6-6|NA|TRBD2|TRBJ2-3
TGTGCCAGCAGTTCCCTTACGGGAGGGATCACAGATACGCAGTATTTT
CASSSLTGGITDTQYF
>TRBV9|few|NA|TRBJ1-1
TGTGCCAGCAGCGTAGGCAGGACGAACACTGAAGCTTTCTTT
CASSVGRTNTEAFF
>TRBV5-1|few|TRBD2|TRBJ2-1
TGCGCCAGCAGGGAGGGACTAGCGGGAGGTATAGATGAGCAGTTCTTC
CASREGLAGGIDEQFF
>TRBV6-1|few|NA|TRBJ1-2
TGTGCCAGCAGCGACAAGTCGGCGGGGTCGTGGGGCTACACCTTC
CASSDKSAGSWGYTF
>TRBV7-2|NA|TRBD2|TRBJ2-3
TGTGCCAGCAGCTTAGGTCCCGGTGGGGAGCGGGGGCGCACAGATACGCAGTATTTT
CASSLGPGGERGRTDTQYF
>TRBV7-2|NA|NA|TRBJ2-7
TGTGCCAGCAGCTTAGAACATGGGATGGGGGAGCAGTACTTC
CASSLEHGMGEQYF
>TRBV5-1|NA|NA|TRBJ2-1
TGCGCCAGCAGCTTGGGACAAACCTACAATGAGCAGTTCTTC
CASSLGQTYNEQFF
>TRBV30|NA|NA|TRBJ1-2
TGTGCCTGGAGTGTTGGTAGCCCCGTATATGGCTACACCTTC
CAWSVGSPVYGYTF
>TRBV18|NA|TRBD2|TRBJ2-5
TGTGCCAGCTCACCATTTAGCGGGAAGGGAGAGACCCAGTACTTC
CASSPFSGKGETQYF
>TRBV15|NA|TRBD2|TRBJ2-3
TGTGCCACCAGCCGCTCCGGGACTAGCGGGAGAGGCACAGATACGCAGTATTTT
CATSRSGTSGRGTDTQYF
>TRBV5-5|NA|TRBD1|TRBJ1-5
TGTGCCAGCAGCTGGGGGACAGGGGGGAATCAGCCCCAGCATTTT
CASSWGTGGNQPQHF
>TRBV30|NA|NA|TRBJ1-3
TGTGTCTGGAAAAACAAAGGAAACACCATATATTTT
CVWKNKGNTIYF
>TRBV20-1|NA|TRBD2|TRBJ2-7
TGCAGTGCTCAACTAGCGAACGAGCAGTACTTC
CSAQLANEQYF
>TRBV6-5|NA|NA|TRBJ1-2
TGTGCCAGCAGTTCAGGGTTTGGCTACACCTTC
CASSSGFGYTF
>TRBV6-5|NA|NA|TRBJ2-5
TGTGCCAGCAGCTTCGGACAGCTTTCACAGACCCAGTACTTC
CASSFGQLSQTQYF
>TRBV5-1|few|NA|TRBJ1-2
TGCGCCAGCAGCCCGGACAGAAACTATGGCTACACCTTC
CASSPDRNYGYTF
>TRBV5-1|NA|TRBD1|TRBJ2-7
TGCGCCAGCAGCTTGGCTACGGGACAGCCAAACTCCTACGAGCAGTACTTC
CASSLATGQPNSYEQYF
>TRBV28|NA|NA|TRBJ1-2
TGTGCCAGCAGTCTCCGGGACCTAGGGGGCTACACCTTC
CASSLRDLGGYTF
>TRBV13|NA|NA|TRBJ2-3
TGTGCCAGCAGCTTAGTGGCAGGGACAGATACGCAGTATTTT
CASSLVAGTDTQYF
>TRBV30|NA|NA|TRBJ2-4
TGTGCCTGGAGGGAGGGACAGCTAGCCAAAAACATTCAGTACTTC
CAWREGQLAKNIQYF
>TRBV2|NA|NA|TRBJ1-5
TGTGCCAGCAGTGGACAGAACAATCAGCCCCAGCATTTT
CASSGQNNQPQHF
>TRBV19|few|TRBD1|TRBJ1-2
TGTGCCAGTAGTATAGTGGGACAGCCTAACTATGGCTACACCTTC
CASSIVGQPNYGYTF
>TRBV5-1|NA|NA|TRBJ1-3
TGCGCCAGCAGCACGGGACCGACCTCTGGAAACACCATATATTTT
CASSTGPTSGNTIYF
>TRBV5-1|NA|NA|TRBJ2-6
TGCGCCAGCAGCCCGATGCCAGGGATATCTGGGGCCAACGTCCTGACTTTC
CASSPMPGISGANVLTF
>TRBV9|NA|NA|TRBJ2-5
TGTGCCAGCGCGATGGGAACGACCCAGTACTTC
CASAMGTTQYF
>TRBV21-1|once|NA|TRBJ1-5
TGTGCCAGCAGCACTACGGGCCTGGGTTCGGACGGGTCCAAACTCAATCAGCCCCAGCATTTT
CASSTTGLGSDGSKLNQPQHF
>TRBV29-1|NA|TRBD1|TRBJ1-4
TGCAGCGTTGATGAGGGGGCGGGTGAAAAACTGTTTTTT
CSVDEGAGEKLFF
>TRBV7-9|NA|TRBD1|TRBJ1-1
TGTGCCAGCAGCCCACGGACAGGGTCGAACACTGAAGCTTTCTTT
CASSPRTGSNTEAFF
>TRBV11-3|NA|TRBD2|TRBJ2-5
TGTGCCAGCGGGACTAGCGGGAGAGGAGAGACCCAGTACTTC
CASGTSGRGETQYF
>TRBV11-2|NA|NA|TRBJ1-1
TGTGCCAGCACCTTTGCAGCGAACACTGAAGCTTTCTTT
CASTFAANTEAFF
>TRBV6-1|NA|NA|TRBJ1-1
TGTGCCAGCAGTGAGTTCGAGAAAGCTTTCTTT
CASSEFEKAFF
>TRBV30|NA|TRBD1|TRBJ2-1
TGTGCCTGGAGAGGACGCCCGGGACAGGGGCCTTTCGGCTCCTACAATGAGCAGTTCTTC
CAWRGRPGQGPFGSYNEQFF
>TRBV18|NA|NA|TRBJ1-2
TGTGCCAGCTCACCTAACCGGGATGGCTACACCTTC
CASSPNRDGYTF
>TRBV11-2|NA|NA|TRBJ1-2
TGTGCCAGCAGCTTGGGAGGGGGAAGTGGCTACACCTTC
CASSLGGGSGYTF
>TRBV7-9|NA|NA|TRBJ2-5
TGTGCCAGCAGCTTATGGGGAGAGACCCAGTACTTC
CASSLWGETQYF
>TRBV2|NA|NA|TRBJ2-4
TGTGCCAGCAGCGGGGGGCCGGAGGGGAACATTCAGTACTTC
CASSGGPEGNIQYF
>TRBV28|NA|NA|TRBJ1-5
TGTGCCAGCAGTTTCAGGGGATTCAATCAGCCCCAGCATTTT
CASSFRGFNQPQHF
>TRBV30|few|NA|TRBJ1-5
TGTGCCTGGAGTGTACGAGGGCGTCAGCCCCAGCATTTT
CAWSVRGRQPQHF
>TRBV4-1|NA|NA|TRBJ2-1
TGCGCCAGCAGCCAGCCACAGGGTGGCTTTGGGATAAGGCTCAATGAGCAGTTCTTC
CASSQPQGGFGIRLNEQFF